Below, 14 T cell receptor beta chains from the same sample are listed, as sequenced in a study of blood T cell repertoires in COVID-19 (TCRdb year 2020). The protocol used for the library was the immunoSEQ multiplex PCR assay. The immuneACCESS repertoire file appears here via TCRdb, limited to in-frame rearrangements. These files lack a portion of the clones; in checked studies, under half of the deficit traces to unresolved V genes, and the cause of the others is not known. This sample holds just over 300,000 clones; roughly 87% were observed only once. The ten largest clones represent roughly 2% of the sample. The source material was peripheral blood. The receptor source for this set is a man between 18 and 29 years old with active or convalescent COVID-19.

This clone turned up a few times. The chain links TRBV12-3 or TRBV12-4 to TRBJ1-4; D gene unclear. The CDR3 runs to 13 residues. V was clipped by 8 bases and J by 0 bases, with 7 bases between them. CDR3 coding DNA: TGTGCCAGCCGTATTACAACTAATGAAAAACTGTTTTTT. Its protein is CASRITTNEKLFF.

The chain couples TRBV6-8 to TRBJ2-5, with D maybe TRBD1 (5 bases). V was shortened by 6 bases and J by 3 bases, with 8 bases between the two germline ends. Germline V gene sequence: CDR1 MNHGY, CDR2 SAAAGT. This CDR3 contains 12 residues. The CDR3 spells CASRRREETQYF. The CDR3 DNA follows: TGTGCCAGCAGGCGCAGGGAAGAGACCCAGTACTTC.

This clone has a single count. The rearrangement links TRBV4-3 to TRBJ2-1; 9 bases are a match to TRBD2. V lost 2 bases, J lost 5 bases, and 7 bases stayed unmatched. CDR1 LGHNA and CDR2 YSLEER come from the germline V gene. This CDR3 comprises 16 residues. The CDR3 loop reads CASSQRWERGDNEQFF. The CDR3 DNA sequence: TGCGCCAGCAGCCAACGGTGGGAGCGGGGGGACAATGAGCAGTTCTTC.

This clone was found a few times. The gene calls are TRBV19 and TRBJ1-1; perhaps TRBD1 as D (6 bases). The CDR3 is 14 residues long. Looked up from germline, CDR1 is LNHDA and CDR2 is SQIVND (reference sequence). The V gene lost 4 bases and the J gene lost 8 bases, with 17 bases spanning the gap. CDR3 sequence (DNA): TGTGCCAGTAGTACAGGTAGGCAGGGGAAAGAAGCTTTCTTT. Translating it yields CASSTGRQGKEAFF. The whole variable domain, remainder taken from reference TRBV19 and TRBJ1-1, is DGGITQSPKYLFRKEGQNVTLSCEQNLNHDAMYWYRQDPGQGLRLIYYSQIVNDFQKGDIAEGYSVSREKKESFPLTVTSAQKNPTAFYLCASSTGRQGKEAFFGQGTRLTVV.

This chain connects TRBV5-6 to TRBJ1-3; TRBD1 might be the D (5 bases). Per the germline V gene, CDR1 is SGHDT and CDR2 is YYEEEE. V lost 7 bases, J lost 0 bases, and 14 bases lay in between. The CDR3 contains 15 residues. The CDR3 is CASSGLTGSGNTIYF. CDR3 coding DNA: TGTGCCAGCTCAGGGTTGACTGGCTCTGGAAACACCATATATTTT.

This chain links TRBV12-3 or TRBV12-4 with TRBJ1-1; D remains ambiguous. Trimming pared 0 bases from V and 5 bases from J, leaving 7 bases between. This CDR3 spans 13 amino acids. CDR3 in amino acids: CASSLAEGTEAFF. The DNA of the CDR3 is TGTGCCAGCAGTTTAGCGGAGGGAACTGAAGCTTTCTTT.

The chain couples TRBV4-1 to TRBJ1-6; D is uncertain. Per germline, CDR1 MGHRA and CDR2 YSYEKL. CDR3 length equals 17 residues. Trimming stripped 1 base from V and 4 bases from J, with 14 bases between. The CDR3, as DNA: TGCGCCAGCAGCCAAGCCGCCCGTTCTCAGTATAATTCACCCCTCCACTTT. Translated, it gives CASSQAARSQYNSPLHF.

The chain joins TRBV7-9 to TRBJ1-6; unclear D gene. Germline CDR1 SEHNR, CDR2 FQNEAQ (reference sequence). CDR3 length: 14 residues. The V and J ends lost 6 bases and 7 bases respectively, with 13 bases between them. This CDR3 reads CASRAGRLNSPLHF. The CDR3 DNA reads TGTGCCAGCAGGGCAGGCAGGTTAAATTCACCCCTCCACTTT. The complete variable domain, with remaining parts taken from reference TRBV7-9 and TRBJ1-6, reads DTGVSQNPRHKITKRGQNVTFRCDPISEHNRLYWYRQTLGQGPEFLTYFQNEAQLEKSRLLSDRFSAERPKGSFSTLEIQRTEQGDSAMYLCASRAGRLNSPLHFGNGTRLTVT.

V gene TRBV10-1 combines with J gene TRBJ1-1; TRBD1 agrees at 10 bases. J was trimmed by 4 bases and V by 8 bases; bases with no gene match: 4. Germline V lookup: CDR1 WNHNN, CDR2 SYGVQD (reference sequence). The CDR3 runs 13 residues. CDR3 protein: CASRQGASTEAFF. The CDR3 nucleotides read TGCGCCAGCCGACAGGGGGCCAGCACTGAAGCTTTCTTT.

The gene calls are TRBV19 and TRBJ1-1; 7 bases map to TRBD1. CDR3 length: 14 residues. CDR1 and CDR2 from the germline V gene are LNHDA and SQIVND (reference sequence). The V and J ends lost 3 bases and 1 base, in that order; junction bases with no gene match: 2. CDR3 in DNA: TGTGCCAGTAGTATTCGGGACAGGAACACTGAAGCTTTCTTT. It is translated as CASSIRDRNTEAFF.

The chain has TRBV7-7 and TRBJ2-2, with D possibly being TRBD1 (5 bases). The germline gives CDR1 SSHAT, CDR2 FNYEAQ (reference sequence). The CDR3 runs 15 residues. Trimming removed 2 bases at V and 4 bases at J, with 11 bases between. The DNA of the CDR3 is TGTGCCAGCAGCTTAATTCAGGGATCCACCGGGGAGCTGTTTTTT. Encoded protein: CASSLIQGSTGELFF.

This sequence joins TRBV29-1 and TRBJ2-3; 7 bases map to TRBD2. The CDR3 runs to 15 residues. The germline gives CDR1 SQVTM, CDR2 ANQGSEA. Losses at the gene ends were 5 bases for V and 0 bases for J; bases not matched to a gene: 8. Here the CDR3 reads CSVPGTGGSTDTQYF. The CDR3 DNA is TGCAGCGTTCCGGGGACGGGGGGTAGCACAGATACGCAGTATTTT.

The genes are TRBV4-1 and TRBJ2-7, with 10 bases matching TRBD2. V shed 5 bases, J shed 5 bases, and the junction held 12 bases outside the gene matches. Germline assignment: CDR1 MGHRA and CDR2 YSYEKL. The CDR3 has 16 amino acids. CDR3 in amino acids: CASSWSPLAGEDEQYF. CDR3 bases: TGCGCCAGCAGCTGGTCCCCGCTAGCGGGAGAGGACGAGCAGTACTTC.

The genes are TRBV7-9 and TRBJ1-1; TRBD1 matches 7 bases. The J segment lost 0 bases and the V segment lost 2 bases, leaving 6 bases of the junction unmatched. This CDR3 has 16 residues. Germline V gene lookup returns CDR1 SEHNR and CDR2 FQNEAQ (reference sequence). The CDR3 here is CASSLKPGQMNTEAFF. Written as DNA, the CDR3 is TGTGCCAGCAGCTTAAAACCGGGACAGATGAACACTGAAGCTTTCTTT. The full variable domain, completed using reference TRBV7-9 and TRBJ1-1, is DTGVSQNPRHKITKRGQNVTFRCDPISEHNRLYWYRQTLGQGPEFLTYFQNEAQLEKSRLLSDRFSAERPKGSFSTLEIQRTEQGDSAMYLCASSLKPGQMNTEAFFGQGTRLTVV.